What follows are 26 T cell receptor beta chains derived from one specimen sequenced in a study of blood T cell repertoires in COVID-19. The protocol was immunoSEQ multiplex PCR, while the TCRdb copy is restricted to in-frame clones and leaves out a portion. The sample consists of about 220,000 clones, around 85% of them appearing once. The sequencing sample was made of PBMCs or T cells enriched from blood (not recorded which). The source is a woman aged 40 to 50 with acute COVID-19.

The J gene is TRBJ1-1, the V gene TRBV24-1, with 7 bases aligning to TRBD1. Germline loops: CDR1 KGHDR, CDR2 SFDVKD. The V and J ends lost 7 bases and 3 bases, in that order; junction bases with no gene match: 10. The CDR3 has 15 amino acids. CDR3 amino acids: CATSLRQGWDTEAFF. In DNA form, the CDR3 reads TGTGCCACCAGCCTCAGACAGGGATGGGACACTGAAGCTTTCTTT.

This chain links TRBV19 with TRBJ1-5; 8 positions match TRBD1. The V segment lost 5 bases and the J segment 3 bases; nucleotides outside the gene matches: 6. This CDR3 has 15 residues. In germline, CDR1 is LNHDA, CDR2 SQIVND (reference sequence). The CDR3 DNA reads TGTGCCAGTAGTCCCGGACAGGGATCCAATCAGCCCCAGCATTTT. Amino acids: CASSPGQGSNQPQHF.

The chain joins TRBV4-2 to TRBJ1-2, with 7 bases identical to TRBD1. Trimming cost V 3 bases and J 3 bases; bases outside gene matches: 4. The germline V gene has CDR1 LGHNA and CDR2 YNFKEQ. The CDR3 is made up of 14 amino acids. DNA for the CDR3: TGTGCCAGCAGCCACCCCGACAGGGACTATGGCTACACCTTC. This translates into CASSHPDRDYGYTF.

The chain has TRBV27 and TRBJ1-2; weak D call: TRBD1 (5 bases). CDR3 length: 13 amino acids. The germline CDR1 and CDR2 sequences are MNHEY and SMNVEV (reference sequence). With 6 bases removed from V and 4 bases from J, the gap between germline ends came to 12 bases. CDR3 protein: CASSQGRAYGYTF. DNA of the CDR3: TGTGCCAGCAGCCAGGGTCGGGCCTATGGCTACACCTTC.

The chain links TRBV15 to TRBJ1-3; tentative D call: TRBD1 (5 bases). Germline CDR1 LNHNV, CDR2 YYDKDF (reference sequence). Trimming cost V 2 bases and J 0 bases, with 8 bases left between them. The length of the CDR3 is 15 residues. The CDR3 spells CATSRPGLSGNTIYF. As DNA, the CDR3 is TGTGCCACCAGCAGACCGGGACTCTCTGGAAACACCATATATTTT.

The chain joins TRBV25-1 to TRBJ1-2; 8 bases match TRBD1. The CDR3 extends over 14 amino acids. Germline V gene data show CDR1 as MGHDK and CDR2 as SYGVNS. With 8 bases clipped from V and 8 bases from J, the junction kept 13 bases outside the gene matches. The CDR3 loop reads CASGTQGAYGGYTF. In DNA form, the CDR3 reads TGTGCCAGCGGGACGCAGGGGGCCTATGGAGGCTACACCTTC.

The chain employs TRBV6-6 and TRBJ1-5; 7 bases fit TRBD1. Trimming at V came to 5 bases and at J to 5 bases, leaving 9 bases not matched to a gene. CDR1 MNHNY and CDR2 SVGAGI come from the germline V gene (reference sequence). The CDR3 sequence is 15 residues long. CDR3 DNA: TGTGCCAGCAGTATCGACAGGGCGGGGTATCAGCCCCAGCATTTT. Translation: CASSIDRAGYQPQHF.

The CDR3 DNA reads as TGTGCCAGCAGTTATGGAGGTTGGGTTAGAGGGGGGGAGCTGTTTTTT. It specifies CASSYGGWVRGGELFF. The V and J genes are TRBV6-5 and TRBJ2-2; D is perhaps TRBD2 (5 bases). Trimming cost V 3 bases and J 8 bases, with 19 bases left between them. Germline-derived CDR1 and CDR2 are MNHEY and SVGAGI. This CDR3 has 16 residues.

V is TRBV19 and J is TRBJ2-5; TRBD1 matches 10 bases. V gave up 4 bases and J gave up 4 bases; unmatched junction bases: 9. This CDR3 region has 16 residues. From germline, CDR1 is LNHDA and CDR2 SQIVND (reference sequence). This chain's CDR3 is CASSREKGQGRETQYF. DNA for the CDR3: TGTGCCAGTAGTAGGGAAAAGGGACAGGGGAGAGAGACCCAGTACTTC.

The V gene is TRBV5-1, the J gene TRBJ2-5, with D possibly TRBD2 on 5 matching bases. Trimming stripped 4 bases from V and 2 bases from J, with 15 bases between. Germline V gives CDR1 SGHRS, CDR2 YFSETQ. This CDR3 has 15 amino acids. As DNA, the CDR3 is TGCGCCAGCAGCCCTCTTTCGCTAGCACAAGAGACCCAGTACTTC. Translating it yields CASSPLSLAQETQYF.

The chain combines TRBV5-1 with TRBJ2-7; D is ambiguous. The V end lost 0 bases, the J end lost 5 bases, and 3 bases lay between the germline ends. Looked up from germline, CDR1 is SGHRS and CDR2 is YFSETQ. The CDR3 totals 11 residues. CDR3 sequence: CASSLANEQYF. The CDR3 DNA sequence: TGCGCCAGCAGCTTGGCAAACGAGCAGTACTTC.

The chain is built from TRBV10-3 and TRBJ2-7, with D tentatively TRBD1 (6 bases). Trimming stripped 3 bases from V and 4 bases from J, with 16 bases between. The CDR3 contains 15 residues. CDR1 is ENHRY, CDR2 SYGVKD, per germline. The DNA for the CDR3 is TGTGCCATCAGTGACCTCAATCGACAGGTTTACGAGCAGTACTTC. The encoded protein is CAISDLNRQVYEQYF.

The chain employs TRBV7-9 and TRBJ2-5; D gene unclear. Trimming shortened V by 1 base and J by 4 bases, and 4 bases separated the two germline ends. This CDR3 comprises 12 residues. Germline V CDR1 and CDR2: SEHNR, FQNEAQ (reference sequence). CDR3 protein: CASSLGAETQYF. The CDR3 nucleotides read TGTGCCAGCAGCTTAGGGGCAGAGACCCAGTACTTC. The variable domain in full, with the rest retrieved from reference TRBV7-9 and TRBJ2-5, is DTGVSQNPRHKITKRGQNVTFRCDPISEHNRLYWYRQTLGQGPEFLTYFQNEAQLEKSRLLSDRFSAERPKGSFSTLEIQRTEQGDSAMYLCASSLGAETQYFGPGTRLLVL.

The chain recombines TRBV6-5 with TRBJ1-5, with D tentatively TRBD1 (5 bases). The CDR3 runs 14 residues. CDR1 MNHEY and CDR2 SVGAGI come from the germline V gene. Trimming cost V 6 bases and J 6 bases, with 15 bases left between them. In nucleotides, the CDR3 is TGTGCCAGCAGGGCTTCAGGGTTCGGTCAGCCCCAGCATTTT. Its translation: CASRASGFGQPQHF.

The chain links TRBV2 to TRBJ1-3, with TRBD1 matching 7 bases. Germline values: CDR1 SNHLY, CDR2 FYNNEI. The CDR3 spans 16 residues. V lost 7 bases to trimming and J lost 0 bases; unmatched junction nucleotides: 9. CDR3: CASIGTATFSGNTIYF. CDR3 DNA: TGTGCCAGCATTGGGACAGCCACCTTCTCTGGAAACACCATATATTTT.

For this clone: Other nucleotide sequences from this sample produce the same CDR3. The V call is TRBV5-1, the J call TRBJ1-1; 9 bases line up with TRBD1. The CDR3 loop spans 14 amino acids. V trimming: 2 bases; J trimming: 5 bases; junction bases outside the gene matches: 4. The germline gives CDR1 SGHRS, CDR2 YFSETQ. The CDR3 DNA reads as TGCGCCAGCAGCTTACAGGGGGCCGGGACTGAAGCTTTCTTT. This sequence encodes CASSLQGAGTEAFF.

The chain joins TRBV19 to TRBJ1-4, with 9 bases identical to TRBD1. Germline V gives CDR1 LNHDA, CDR2 SQIVND (reference sequence). This CDR3 spans 19 amino acids. V lost 5 bases and J lost 3; bases outside the gene matches: 16. The CDR3 bases are TGTGCCAGTAGTGGAAACACAGGGGGCGGTGGGCGATCTAATGAAAAACTGTTTTTT. As protein: CASSGNTGGGGRSNEKLFF. Full variable domain (rest looked up from reference TRBV19 and TRBJ1-4): DGGITQSPKYLFRKEGQNVTLSCEQNLNHDAMYWYRQDPGQGLRLIYYSQIVNDFQKGDIAEGYSVSREKKESFPLTVTSAQKNPTAFYLCASSGNTGGGGRSNEKLFFGSGTQLSVL.

V and J are TRBV6-5 and TRBJ1-1, with D possibly matching TRBD1 (5 bases). Germline-derived CDR1 and CDR2 are MNHEY and SVGAGI. The CDR3 is 11 residues long. V was pared by 6 bases and J by 6 bases, with 8 bases between. The CDR3 DNA reads TGTGCCAGCAGCCAAGGGGCTGAAGCTTTCTTT. This translates into CASSQGAEAFF.

The chain carries TRBV7-9 and TRBJ1-2, with 7 nucleotides matching TRBD1. The germline V gene has CDR1 SEHNR and CDR2 FQNEAQ (reference sequence). With 5 bases clipped from V and 8 bases from J, the junction kept 14 bases outside the gene matches. The CDR3 loop spans 15 amino acids. In DNA form, the CDR3 reads TGTGCCAGCAGCCTAGACGGGACAGTTGGACGGGGCTACACCTTC. Residues: CASSLDGTVGRGYTF.

V gene TRBV28 combines with J gene TRBJ1-3; 7 bases fit TRBD1. The J segment lost 0 bases and the V segment lost 10 bases, leaving 12 bases of the junction unmatched. The CDR3 spans 16 residues. CDR1 is MDHEN and CDR2 is SYDVKM in the germline V gene. This CDR3 reads CATVRGTVYSGNTIYF. In nucleotides, the CDR3 is TGTGCCACCGTGAGGGGGACAGTTTACTCTGGAAACACCATATATTTT.

This chain links TRBV28 with TRBJ2-6, with D unresolved. This CDR3 has 13 residues. V lost 8 bases to trimming and J lost 0 bases, with 5 bases between them. Germline loops: CDR1 MDHEN, CDR2 SYDVKM. CDR3 amino acids: CASGLSGANVLTF. The CDR3 DNA sequence: TGTGCCAGCGGCCTCTCTGGGGCCAACGTCCTGACTTTC.

The rearrangement links TRBV5-6 to TRBJ2-3; tentative D call: TRBD1 (5 bases). From germline, CDR1 is SGHDT and CDR2 YYEEEE. The CDR3 sequence is 14 residues long. Trimming removed 0 bases from V and 4 bases from J, with 9 bases in between. The CDR3 region has the DNA TGTGCCAGCAGCTTGGGGCAGGGTCCAGATACGCAGTATTTT. It translates to CASSLGQGPDTQYF.

V and J are TRBV6-5 and TRBJ2-3; D gene uncertain. Germline CDR1 reads MNHEY; CDR2 reads SVGAGI. This CDR3 has 13 amino acids. The V and J ends lost 7 bases and 1 base respectively, with 9 bases between them. CDR3 DNA: TGTGCCAGCAAGCGAGACGGCACAGATACGCAGTATTTT. Translation: CASKRDGTDTQYF.

The chain joins TRBV4-3 to TRBJ2-7; D uncertain. CDR3 length equals 14 residues. The V end was cut by 0 bases, the J end by 3 bases, with 9 bases between. CDR1 and CDR2 (germline): LGHNA, YSLEER. CDR3 protein: CASSQDSLSYEQYF. CDR3 sequence (DNA): TGCGCCAGCAGCCAAGATAGCCTGAGCTACGAGCAGTACTTC.

The sample holds one count of this clone. This rearrangement joins TRBV7-9 to TRBJ1-1; no definite D call. Germline CDR1 is SEHNR and CDR2 is FQNEAQ (reference sequence). Trimming removed 1 base from V and 1 base from J, with 7 bases in between. The CDR3 totals 14 residues. The CDR3 region has the DNA TGTGCCAGCAGCTTAGGTTCGGGGAACACTGAAGCTTTCTTT. It translates to CASSLGSGNTEAFF.

The rearrangement links TRBV12-1 to TRBJ1-1; TRBD1, the table's D call, lacks a check against the DNA. TRBV12-1 is assigned pseudogene status. The CDR3 consists of 12 residues. CDR3 nucleotides: TGTGCCAGCAGCTTACGACAGGATGAAGCTTTCTTT. Amino acid sequence: CASSLRQDEAFF.